This record concerns one T cell receptor (beta chain) sequence. Its antigen remains unidentified. The sample is drawn from a study of early T cells in non-severe SARS-CoV-2 infection. Overall study context: Unpaired chains resulted from sequencing bulk RNA of unsorted whole blood.

Study results and caveats: VDJdb-based annotation leaned toward anti-spike CD8 responses and missed private and CD4 specificities.

Germline trimming cut 3 bases from V and 5 bases from J; bases unmatched to any gene: 21. The germline V gene has CDR1 SGDLS and CDR2 YYNGEE. The CDR3 spans 19 residues. Individual cDNA molecules each received unique molecular identifiers attached to them. TCRdb analysed the 5' RACE reads with MiXCR anew, one entry per CDR3 protein. Among about 35,000 distinct CDR3 sequences, less than 7% were seen once, and the ten largest hold more than 3.5%. The chain combines TRBV9 with TRBJ2-7, with TRBD1 matching 9 bases. The sequencing here drew on whole blood, taken at baseline. This TCR was recovered from an adult who was a healthcare worker with PCR-confirmed SARS-CoV-2 infection or an uninfected control (not recorded which). CDR3 bases: TGTGCCAGCAGCGCCTCCCGGGACAGGGCTTCTAGAAAGTCGCACGAGCAGTACTTC. It specifies CASSASRDRASRKSHEQYF.